This TCR beta chain was identified in a study of Graves' ophthalmopathy and Graves' hyperthyroidism. Study details: Peripheral blood (taken before any treatment) was collected at initial diagnosis. Broader study findings: Among thyroid clonotypes expanded above 0.001 frequency, most also appeared in blood.

Researchers took RNA transcripts and amplified TCR beta CDR3 regions from them. Amplification began with first-round RT-PCR using HTBI primers, then second-round multiplex PCR was performed. TCRdb re-analysed the multiplex PCR reads in MiXCR, keeping a single row per CDR3 protein. The table lists 300,000 to 450,000 distinct CDR3 sequences, about a sixth of them singletons. Many counts were recorded for this clonotype. Its specificity is not known. Clinical symptoms and serum thyroxine were used for diagnosis; TRAb, thyroid ultrasound and orbital computed tomography were also relied on. This receptor was identified in an adult woman with stable Graves' hyperthyroidism. The sequencing input was peripheral blood.

The CDR3 DNA follows: TGTGCCAGCAGGGGGACTAGCGGGGGCCAAGAGACCCAGTACTTC. The encoded protein is CASRGTSGGQETQYF. This chain joins TRBV2 and TRBJ2-5; the match to TRBD2 covers 14 bases. Germline trimming cut 6 bases from V and 1 base from J; bases unmatched to any gene: 1. The germline V gene encodes CDR1 SNHLY and CDR2 FYNNEI. This CDR3 spans 15 amino acids.